Below, 17 T cell receptor beta chains from the same sample are listed, as sequenced in a study of beta chain features in type 1 diabetes (dated by TCRdb to the late 2010s). Libraries were prepared through the immunoSEQ multiplex PCR assay. All of the isolated RNA was reverse transcribed with the High Capacity cDNA Reverse Transcription Kit, so expressed TCRB transcripts were sequenced. TCRdb stores this immuneACCESS table with in-frame sequences only. Part of the clones is absent; in the studies checked, under half of the shortfall reflects unresolved V genes, and no reason is known for the rest. This sample has about 150,000 clones in its table, and roughly 8.1% of those were observed once. 0.55% to 0.65% of the sample goes to the ten largest clones. Sequenced: central memory CD4+ T cells from blood. These receptors all come from a man between 18 and 29 years old in good health.

This clone has only a few counts. The CDR3: CASSLRAGQVTPYEQYF. As DNA, the CDR3 is TGTGCCAGCAGCTTAAGGGCCGGACAGGTCACCCCCTACGAGCAGTACTTC. The rearrangement links TRBV7-3 to TRBJ2-7, with TRBD1 matching over 7 bases. Germline CDR1 reads SGHTA; CDR2 reads FQGTGA. The CDR3 covers 17 residues. The V gene end was trimmed by 1 base and the J gene end by 2 bases; junction bases not matched to a gene: 11. Looking up the rest from reference TRBV7-3 and TRBJ2-7 gives the full variable domain: GAGVSQTPSNKVTEKGKYVELRCDPISGHTALYWYRQSLGQGPEFLIYFQGTGAADDSGLPNDRFFAVRPEGSVSTLKIQRTERGDSAVYLCASSLRAGQVTPYEQYFGPGTRLTVT.

This clone has only a few counts. The V and J genes are TRBV28 and TRBJ2-5; 13 nucleotides align to TRBD2. CDR3 size: 16 residues. From germline, CDR1 is MDHEN and CDR2 SYDVKM. V was clipped by 2 bases and J by 7 bases; unmatched bases: 7. DNA of the CDR3: TGTGCCAGCAGTTTACCCTGGACTAGCGGGGGAGGGACCCAGTACTTC. Amino acids: CASSLPWTSGGGTQYF.

CDR3 in amino acids: CASSALAGVTDTQYF. DNA of the CDR3: TGTGCCAGCAGCGCGCTAGCGGGAGTTACAGATACGCAGTATTTT. The chain employs TRBV7-3 and TRBJ2-3; 10 nucleotides line up with TRBD2. V shed 5 bases and J 3 bases; nucleotides not matched to a gene: 5. Looked up from germline, CDR1 is SGHTA and CDR2 is FQGTGA. This CDR3 is 15 amino acids long.

The chain couples TRBV30 to TRBJ2-5, with 8 nucleotides matching TRBD1. V was pared by 2 bases and J by 4 bases, with 6 bases of the junction left unmatched. This CDR3 is 14 amino acids long. Germline V CDR1 and CDR2: GTSNPN, SVGIG (reference sequence). CDR3 sequence: CAWSRTGSGETQYF. CDR3 bases: TGTGCCTGGAGTAGGACAGGGTCGGGAGAGACCCAGTACTTC.

The chain uses TRBV4-2 and TRBJ1-5, with 10 bases aligning to TRBD1. The ends lost 4 bases at V and 4 bases at J; junction bases unmatched: 4. This CDR3 is built from 15 residues. CDR1 is LGHNA and CDR2 is YNFKEQ in the germline V gene. This chain's CDR3 is CASSPQDRGNQPQHF. CDR3 in DNA: TGTGCCAGCAGCCCCCAGGACAGGGGGAATCAGCCCCAGCATTTT.

This clone was recorded a few times. The V call is TRBV15, the J call TRBJ2-3; 7 nucleotides match TRBD2. Per germline, CDR1 LNHNV and CDR2 YYDKDF (reference sequence). The ends lost 0 bases at V and 6 bases at J; junction bases unmatched: 6. This CDR3 has 15 residues. CDR3 region: CATSRDREGGDTQYF. CDR3 DNA sequence: TGTGCCACCAGCAGAGATCGAGAGGGAGGGGATACGCAGTATTTT.

This clone has only a few counts. This rearrangement joins TRBV10-3 to TRBJ1-3; D remains unclear. Trimming cost V 8 bases and J 0 bases, with 8 bases left between them. The CDR3 length is 13 residues. Germline V lookup: CDR1 ENHRY, CDR2 SYGVKD. CDR3 protein: CAICPSSGNTIYF. CDR3 DNA: TGTGCCATCTGTCCGAGCTCTGGAAACACCATATATTTT.

The sample holds a few counts of this clone. The chain links TRBV11-1 to TRBJ2-7; no firm D call. Trimming cost V 5 bases and J 4 bases, with 15 bases left between them. Germline V CDR1 and CDR2: SGHAT, FQDESV (reference sequence). This CDR3 comprises 14 residues. The CDR3 region has the DNA TGTGCCAGCAGCCCCAGAGGATCCCTTTACGAGCAGTACTTC. Residues: CASSPRGSLYEQYF.

This clone was seen only a few times. This chain links TRBV4-2 with TRBJ1-1, with D unresolved. CDR1 LGHNA and CDR2 YNFKEQ come from the germline V gene. The CDR3 runs 13 residues. V was clipped by 3 bases and J by 2 bases, with 7 bases between them. The CDR3: CASSQSRNTEAFF. The CDR3 DNA reads as TGTGCCAGCAGCCAGTCCAGAAACACTGAAGCTTTCTTT.

This clone has just a few counts. The V call is TRBV29-1, the J call TRBJ2-5; TRBD2 agrees at 7 bases. The DNA end favors TRBJ2-7, so the J call may be wrong. The germline CDR1 and CDR2 sequences are SQVTM and ANQGSEA. The CDR3 runs to 13 residues. CDR3 in DNA: TGCAGCGTTGCCGGACTAGGTCTGACCGAGCAGTACTTC. Its translation is CSVAGLGLTEQYF.

This clone was picked up a small number of times. The J gene is TRBJ2-2, the V gene TRBV30, with 8 bases fitting TRBD1. Looked up from germline, CDR1 is GTSNPN and CDR2 is SVGIG (reference sequence). V shed 8 bases, J shed 1 base, and the junction held 6 bases outside the gene matches. The length of the CDR3 is 14 residues. In DNA, the CDR3 is TGTGCCGGACAGGGCCAGCGGAACACCGGGGAGCTGTTTTTT. Residues: CAGQGQRNTGELFF.

In its sample, this clone was seen a few times. The rearrangement links TRBV5-1 to TRBJ1-2, with a possible D match to TRBD1 (5 bases). V was clipped by 0 bases and J by 4 bases, with 7 bases between them. The CDR3 spans 13 residues. CDR1 and CDR2 (germline): SGHRS, YFSETQ. The CDR3 spells CASSLEGVYGYTF. CDR3 DNA sequence: TGCGCCAGCAGCTTGGAAGGGGTCTATGGCTACACCTTC.

The chain carries TRBV6-6 and TRBJ2-1; 7 bases are shared with TRBD2. Germline loops: CDR1 MNHNY, CDR2 SVGAGI (reference sequence). The V segment lost 6 bases and the J segment 0 bases; nucleotides outside the gene matches: 8. This CDR3 comprises 16 residues. CDR3 nucleotide sequence: TGTGCCAGCAGCCCGCTCGGCGGGGGCTCCTACAATGAGCAGTTCTTC. Translated: CASSPLGGGSYNEQFF.

This clone was seen only a few times. The chain combines TRBV28 with TRBJ1-6; 7 bases fit TRBD1. Per the germline V gene, CDR1 is MDHEN and CDR2 is SYDVKM. This CDR3 has 14 amino acids. V trimming: 5 bases; J trimming: 6 bases; junction bases outside the gene matches: 4. CDR3 region: CASSITGVNSPLHF. In nucleotides, the CDR3 is TGTGCCAGCAGTATAACAGGGGTTAATTCACCCCTCCACTTT.

This clone was recorded at least ten times. The chain recombines TRBV29-1 with TRBJ2-1, with D perhaps matching TRBD1 (5 bases). Deletions cut 7 bases from V and 4 bases from J, with 14 bases between. From germline, CDR1 is SQVTM and CDR2 ANQGSEA. The CDR3 length is 13 residues. The CDR3 DNA is TGCAGCGGAACCCTTCGACAGTACAATGAGCAGTTCTTC. Translating gives CSGTLRQYNEQFF.

A few counts support this clone. The chain recombines TRBV7-9 with TRBJ2-1; D perhaps matches TRBD1 (5 bases). The V and J ends lost 5 bases and 6 bases respectively, with 14 bases between them. Germline assignment: CDR1 SEHNR and CDR2 FQNEAQ (reference sequence). The CDR3 contains 14 residues. CDR3 sequence reads: CASSRQRVANEQFF. CDR3 nucleotide sequence: TGTGCCAGCAGCCGACAGAGAGTGGCCAATGAGCAGTTCTTC.

The chain links TRBV7-2 to TRBJ1-1; 7 nucleotides agree with TRBD1. The CDR3 spans 13 residues. The germline V gene encodes CDR1 SGHTA and CDR2 FQGNSA. The J segment lost 4 bases and the V segment lost 6 bases, leaving 5 bases of the junction unmatched. For the CDR3, the DNA is TGTGCCAGCAGTCTTCCAGGGGGCACTGAAGCTTTCTTT. It yields the protein CASSLPGGTEAFF.